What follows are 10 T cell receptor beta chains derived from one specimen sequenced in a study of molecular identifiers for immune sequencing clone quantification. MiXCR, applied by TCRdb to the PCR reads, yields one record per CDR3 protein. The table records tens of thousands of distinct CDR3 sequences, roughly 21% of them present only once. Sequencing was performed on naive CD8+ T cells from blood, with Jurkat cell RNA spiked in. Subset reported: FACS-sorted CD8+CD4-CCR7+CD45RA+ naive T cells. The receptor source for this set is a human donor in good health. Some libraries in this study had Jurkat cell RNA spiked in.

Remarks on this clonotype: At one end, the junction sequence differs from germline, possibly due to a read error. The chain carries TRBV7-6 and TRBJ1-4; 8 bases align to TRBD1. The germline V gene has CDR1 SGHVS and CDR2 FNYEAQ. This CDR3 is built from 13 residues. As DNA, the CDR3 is TGTGCCAGCGGACAGGGCGATAATGAAAAACCGTTTTTT. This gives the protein CASGQGDNEKPFF.

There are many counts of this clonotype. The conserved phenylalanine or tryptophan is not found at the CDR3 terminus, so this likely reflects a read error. CDR3 in DNA: TGTGCCAGCAGCGGGGGGGGATCCCTCTTCACAGATACGCAGTATTCT. Translated, it gives CASSGGGSLFTDTQYS. This chain uses TRBV7-9 with TRBJ2-3; 7 bases line up with TRBD2. This CDR3 region has 16 residues. V gave up 5 bases and J gave up 2 bases; unmatched junction bases: 10. Germline-derived CDR1 and CDR2 are SEHNR and FQNEAQ (reference sequence).

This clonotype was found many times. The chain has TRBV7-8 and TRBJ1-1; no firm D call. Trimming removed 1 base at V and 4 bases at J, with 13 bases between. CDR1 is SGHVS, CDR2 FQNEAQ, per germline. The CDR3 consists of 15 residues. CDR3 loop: CASSLVLGGGTEAFF. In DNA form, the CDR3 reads TGTGCCAGCAGCTTAGTTTTGGGAGGTGGCACTGAAGCTTTCTTT.

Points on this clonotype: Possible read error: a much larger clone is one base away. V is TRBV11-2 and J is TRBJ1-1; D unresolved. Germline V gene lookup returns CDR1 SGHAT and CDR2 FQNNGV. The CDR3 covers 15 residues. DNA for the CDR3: TGTGCCAGCAGCTTAGCCGGACCGATGAACATTGAAGCTTTCTTT. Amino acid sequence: CASSLAGPMNIEAFF.

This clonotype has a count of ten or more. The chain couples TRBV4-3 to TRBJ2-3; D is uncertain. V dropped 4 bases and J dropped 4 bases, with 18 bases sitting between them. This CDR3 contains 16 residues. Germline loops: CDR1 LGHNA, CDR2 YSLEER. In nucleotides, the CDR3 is TGCGCCAGCAGCCCCAACGTAAGGGCCCGGGCAGATACGCAGTATTTT. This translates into CASSPNVRARADTQYF.

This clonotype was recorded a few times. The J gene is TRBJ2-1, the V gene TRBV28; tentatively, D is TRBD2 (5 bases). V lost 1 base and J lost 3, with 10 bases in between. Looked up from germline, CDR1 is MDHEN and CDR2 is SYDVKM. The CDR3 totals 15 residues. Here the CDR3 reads CASSLSGRGYNEQFF. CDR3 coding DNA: TGTGCCAGCAGTTTATCGGGGAGAGGCTACAATGAGCAGTTCTTC.

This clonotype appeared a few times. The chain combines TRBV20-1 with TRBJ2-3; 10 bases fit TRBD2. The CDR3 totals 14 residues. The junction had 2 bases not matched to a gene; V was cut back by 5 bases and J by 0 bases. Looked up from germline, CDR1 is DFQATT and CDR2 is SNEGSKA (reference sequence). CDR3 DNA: TGCAGTGCTCTAGCGGGGGACAGCACAGATACGCAGTATTTT. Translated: CSALAGDSTDTQYF.

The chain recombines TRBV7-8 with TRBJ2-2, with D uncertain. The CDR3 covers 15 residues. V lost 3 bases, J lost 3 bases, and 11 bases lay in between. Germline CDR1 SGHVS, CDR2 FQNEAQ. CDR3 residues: CASSFQFGHTGELFF. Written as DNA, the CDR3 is TGTGCCAGCAGCTTCCAGTTTGGGCACACCGGGGAGCTGTTTTTT.

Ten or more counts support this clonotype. In DNA, the CDR3 is TGTGCCAGCAGTGGCCACCCGGGACTAGTTAACGCCGAGACCCAGTACTTC. Encoded protein: CASSGHPGLVNAETQYF. The chain couples TRBV6-1 to TRBJ2-5, with 8 bases matching TRBD2. Germline CDR1 is MNHNS and CDR2 is SASEGT. This CDR3 contains 17 residues. V lost 4 bases and J lost 5; bases outside the gene matches: 15.

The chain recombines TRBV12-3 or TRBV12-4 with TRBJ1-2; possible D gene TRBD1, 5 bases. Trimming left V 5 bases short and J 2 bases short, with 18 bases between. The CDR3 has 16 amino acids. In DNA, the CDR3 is TGTGCCAGCAGTCCGGTTGGGGGGACCTCCAACTATGGCTACACCTTC. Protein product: CASSPVGGTSNYGYTF.